The TCR beta chain under discussion was sequenced for a study of blood T cell repertoires in COVID-19. Method: immunoSEQ multiplex PCR; TCRdb's copy keeps in-frame clones and lacks some. The data hold a few hundred thousand clones, with approximately 89% observed a single time. CDR1 and CDR2 (germline): SGHRS, YFSETQ. The CDR3 consists of 14 residues. The germline V and J ends were trimmed by 0 bases and 11 bases, with 12 bases remaining between them. Material for sequencing was peripheral blood. The receptor comes from a man in his forties or fifties who had recovered from COVID-19. V and J are TRBV5-1 and TRBJ1-6; D unresolved. Here the CDR3 DNA reads TGCGCCAGCAGCTTGGGGGAGATAGAGACACCCCTCCACTTT. Translation: CASSLGEIETPLHF.